This entry features one TCR beta chain sequence. The antigen is undetermined. The data were taken from a study of T-cell memory formation after mild COVID-19. At the level of the study: Each donor largely had its own TCR clusters. Study-level results: Later expanders leaned CD4+, whereas day 15 to 85 contracting clones were balanced CD4/CD8. Whether second-wave clones peaking at day 37 were SARS-CoV-2 specific went unconfirmed.

Trimming cost V 0 bases and J 6 bases; bases outside gene matches: 5. This CDR3 has 15 residues. Looked up from germline, CDR1 is SGHRS and CDR2 is YFSETQ. UMIs and sample barcodes were carried by the TCR alpha and TCR beta cDNA libraries that 5'RACE produced using constant-segment primers. Each CDR3 protein gets one entry after TCRdb re-called the 5' RACE reads with MiXCR. This sample has around 100,000 distinct CDR3 sequences; more than 9.5% occur once, and the top ten carry around 40%. The source of this sequence is a man younger than 30 who had mild COVID-19 (a few samples of this study predate the infection). Cell type and time point are not known. The specimen was PBMCs or a T cell subset sorted from them (not recorded which). V gene TRBV5-1 combines with J gene TRBJ2-1; 8 nucleotides match TRBD2. The chain's CDR3 is CASSLGRGGPNEQFF. The CDR3 bases are TGCGCCAGCAGCTTGGGTCGGGGGGGCCCCAATGAGCAGTTCTTC.